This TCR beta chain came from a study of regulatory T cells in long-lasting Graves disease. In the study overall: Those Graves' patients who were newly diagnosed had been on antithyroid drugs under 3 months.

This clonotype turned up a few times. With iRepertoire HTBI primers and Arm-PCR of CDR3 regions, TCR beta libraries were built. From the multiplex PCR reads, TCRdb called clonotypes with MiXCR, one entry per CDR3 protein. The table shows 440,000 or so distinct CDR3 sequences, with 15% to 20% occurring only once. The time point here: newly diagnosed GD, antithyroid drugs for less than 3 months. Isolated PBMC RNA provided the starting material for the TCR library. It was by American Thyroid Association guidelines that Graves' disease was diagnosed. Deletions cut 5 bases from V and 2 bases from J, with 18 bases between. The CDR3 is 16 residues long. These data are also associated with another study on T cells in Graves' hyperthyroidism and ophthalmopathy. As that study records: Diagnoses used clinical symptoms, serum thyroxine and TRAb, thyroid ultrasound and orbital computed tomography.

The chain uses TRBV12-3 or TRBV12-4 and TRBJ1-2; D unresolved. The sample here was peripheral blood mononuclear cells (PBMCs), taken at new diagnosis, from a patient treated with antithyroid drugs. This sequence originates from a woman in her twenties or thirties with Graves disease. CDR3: CASSPRPSRTNYGYTF. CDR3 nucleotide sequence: TGTGCCAGCAGTCCTCGCCCCTCCAGGACCAACTATGGCTACACCTTC.